These 25 T cell receptor beta chains were sequenced from one sample in a study of T cells expressing NK-cell markers. Reprocessing the 5' RACE reads, TCRdb reports a single entry for every CDR3 protein and omits DNA. The table for this sample gives about 380,000 distinct CDR3 sequences. The material sequenced was blood T cells: a sorted CD56 or NKG2C T cell subset, CD4+ or CD8+ T cells, or bulk PBMC T cells (not recorded which). The receptor set was obtained from a man between 18 and 69 years old in good health.

The chain combines TRBV20-1 with TRBJ2-1; no DNA is available, so the TRBD2 call from TCRdb remains unchecked. This CDR3 is built from 16 residues. CDR1 DFQATT and CDR2 SNEGSKA come from the germline V gene (reference sequence). CDR3 protein: CSASEGLAGVDNEQFF.

The CDR3 region is CASSQDSRVNQPQHF. The chain combines TRBV3-1 with TRBJ1-5. CDR1 and CDR2 (germline): LGHDT, YNNKEL (reference sequence). The CDR3 runs to 15 residues.

This chain connects TRBV7-2 to TRBJ2-1; the TCRdb call, TRBD1, lacks DNA for checking. The germline V gene has CDR1 SGHTA and CDR2 FQGNSA. The CDR3 consists of 16 residues. The CDR3 is CASSLVPDRGYNEQFF.

This chain joins TRBV11-2 and TRBJ2-1; as DNA is missing, the TRBD1 call by TCRdb cannot be tested. This CDR3 is 14 amino acids long. CDR1 is SGHAT and CDR2 is FQNNGV in the germline V gene. CDR3 loop: CASSLAGDIYEQFF.

The chain uses TRBV9 and TRBJ1-4. CDR3 length: 13 residues. Per the germline V gene, CDR1 is SGDLS and CDR2 is YYNGEE. CDR3 region: CASSVEPGGKLFF.

CDR3 loop: CASSLAGSGNTIYF. This chain connects TRBV7-9 to TRBJ1-3. The CDR3 spans 14 residues. Germline V gene sequence: CDR1 SEHNR, CDR2 FQNEAQ (reference sequence).

CDR3 region: CASRRTRGEQYF. The chain joins TRBV12-3 or TRBV12-4 to TRBJ2-7. CDR3 length: 12 residues.

This sequence joins TRBV6-1 and TRBJ2-3; TCRdb lists TRBD1, though no DNA is available to test this call. Germline values: CDR1 MNHNS, CDR2 SASEGT. CDR3 length: 16 amino acids. CDR3 amino acids: CASSERAGDSTDTQYF.

This sequence joins TRBV28 and TRBJ2-7; TCRdb returns TRBD1, unconfirmable since there is no DNA. Germline values: CDR1 MDHEN, CDR2 SYDVKM. CDR3 length: 13 amino acids. CDR3 residues: CASSLRDAYEQYF.

The rearrangement joins TRBV12-5 to TRBJ2-2; TCRdb indicates TRBD1, and absent DNA this call remains unverified. This CDR3 spans 15 amino acids. CDR1 and CDR2 (germline): LGHNT, FRNRAP. The CDR3 is CASGPDTGGSGELFF.

The rearrangement uses TRBV12-3 or TRBV12-4 and TRBJ2-5. The CDR3 length is 13 residues. The CDR3 sequence is CASSLGRRETQYF.

The rearrangement links TRBV4-1 to TRBJ2-2; TCRdb picks TRBD2, but there is no DNA to check that call. Germline V lookup: CDR1 MGHRA, CDR2 YSYEKL. The CDR3 has 15 amino acids. The CDR3 region is CASSPFDRETGELFF.

V and J are TRBV10-3 and TRBJ2-7; with no DNA, the TCRdb D assignment of TRBD1 cannot be verified. This CDR3 has 14 amino acids. Germline CDR1 ENHRY, CDR2 SYGVKD. CDR3 amino acids: CAISAGTGRYEQYF.

The gene calls are TRBV5-6 and TRBJ1-1. The CDR3 loop spans 13 amino acids. Germline assignment: CDR1 SGHDT and CDR2 YYEEEE. CDR3 amino acids: CASSLVRETEAFF.

CDR3 residues: CASRSPSGARGDTQYF. This rearrangement joins TRBV7-2 to TRBJ2-3; TCRdb's D call of TRBD2 is untestable without DNA. The CDR3 has 16 amino acids. Germline V CDR1 and CDR2: SGHTA, FQGNSA.

The rearrangement links TRBV30 to TRBJ1-6; the D call from TCRdb, TRBD1, cannot be confirmed without DNA. The CDR3 is made up of 13 amino acids. CDR1 and CDR2 from the germline V gene are GTSNPN and SVGIG (reference sequence). The CDR3 loop is CAWGRTGNSPLHF.

This chain links TRBV12-3 or TRBV12-4 with TRBJ1-4; the TCRdb D gene call, TRBD1, has no DNA to confirm it. There are 14 residues in the CDR3. Here the CDR3 reads CASRDRGRGEKLFF.

The CDR3: CASSFREAGYTF. The V gene is TRBV7-9, the J gene TRBJ1-2. This CDR3 is 12 amino acids long. CDR1 and CDR2 (germline): SEHNR, FQNEAQ (reference sequence).

The chain carries TRBV6-2 or TRBV6-3 and TRBJ2-7; TCRdb picks TRBD2, but there is no DNA to check that call. Germline V gene data show CDR1 as MNHEY and CDR2 as SVGEGT. CDR3 length equals 15 residues. The CDR3 is CASTKRGGASYEQYF.

This rearrangement joins TRBV6-5 to TRBJ2-1; the TCRdb D gene call, TRBD2, has no DNA to confirm it. The germline V gene encodes CDR1 MNHEY and CDR2 SVGAGI. This CDR3 is 16 amino acids long. Here the CDR3 reads CASSYSKRGSYNEQFF.

The CDR3 reads CASSLPGGSGNEQFF. The rearrangement links TRBV12-3 or TRBV12-4 to TRBJ2-1; lacking DNA, the TRBD2 call made by TCRdb goes unchecked. The CDR3 consists of 15 residues.

This chain joins TRBV3-1 and TRBJ2-3. CDR1 and CDR2 (germline): LGHDT, YNNKEL (reference sequence). The CDR3 spans 15 residues. CDR3 region: CASSQLGPSTDTQYF.

The CDR3 sequence is CASWRLTTEAFF. V usage is TRBV6-5 and J usage is TRBJ1-1. The CDR3 length is 12 residues. Germline lookup yields CDR1 MNHEY and CDR2 SVGAGI.

The V call is TRBV9, the J call TRBJ2-7; lacking DNA, the TRBD1 call made by TCRdb goes unchecked. The V gene's germline CDR1 is SGDLS and CDR2 YYNGEE. The CDR3 has 15 residues. The CDR3 protein is CASSVGTVSPYEQYF.

CDR3 residues: CASSQDAHSDTQYF. The chain has TRBV3-1 and TRBJ2-3. The CDR3 is 14 residues long. Germline loops: CDR1 LGHDT, CDR2 YNNKEL (reference sequence).